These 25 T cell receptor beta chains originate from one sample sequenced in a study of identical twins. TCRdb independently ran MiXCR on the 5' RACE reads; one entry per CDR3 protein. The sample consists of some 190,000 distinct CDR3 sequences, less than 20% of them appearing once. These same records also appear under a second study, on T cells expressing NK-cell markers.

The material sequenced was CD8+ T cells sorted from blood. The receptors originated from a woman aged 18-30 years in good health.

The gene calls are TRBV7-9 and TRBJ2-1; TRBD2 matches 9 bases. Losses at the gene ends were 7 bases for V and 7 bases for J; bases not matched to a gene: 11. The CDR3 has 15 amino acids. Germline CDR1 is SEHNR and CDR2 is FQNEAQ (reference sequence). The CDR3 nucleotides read TGTGCCAGCACGGCCCTCGCTAGCGGGGTAAATGAGCAGTTCTTC. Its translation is CASTALASGVNEQFF.

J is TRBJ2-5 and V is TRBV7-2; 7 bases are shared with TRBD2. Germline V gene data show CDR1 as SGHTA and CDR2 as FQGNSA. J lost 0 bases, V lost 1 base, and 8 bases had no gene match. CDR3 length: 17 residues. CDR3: CASSLGTSDSYQETQYF. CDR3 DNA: TGTGCCAGCAGCTTAGGTACTAGCGACTCGTACCAAGAGACCCAGTACTTC.

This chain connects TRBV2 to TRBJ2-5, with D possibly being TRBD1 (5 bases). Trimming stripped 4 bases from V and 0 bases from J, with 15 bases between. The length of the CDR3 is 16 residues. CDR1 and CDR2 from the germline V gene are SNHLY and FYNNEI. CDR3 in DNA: TGTGCCAGCAGTGGGAACAGGCAACTGTACCAAGAGACCCAGTACTTC. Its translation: CASSGNRQLYQETQYF.

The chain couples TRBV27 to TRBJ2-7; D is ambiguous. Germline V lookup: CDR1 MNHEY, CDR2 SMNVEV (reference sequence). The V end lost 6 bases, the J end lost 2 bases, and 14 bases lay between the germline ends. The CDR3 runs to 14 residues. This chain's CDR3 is CASSHPGSPYEQYF. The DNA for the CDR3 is TGTGCCAGCAGCCACCCGGGCAGCCCCTACGAGCAGTACTTC.

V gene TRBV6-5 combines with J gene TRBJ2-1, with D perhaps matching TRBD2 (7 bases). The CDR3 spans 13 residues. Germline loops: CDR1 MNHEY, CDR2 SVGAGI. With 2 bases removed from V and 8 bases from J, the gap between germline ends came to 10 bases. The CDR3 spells CASSYIGGDEQFF. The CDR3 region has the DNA TGTGCCAGCAGTTACATAGGGGGGGATGAGCAGTTCTTC.

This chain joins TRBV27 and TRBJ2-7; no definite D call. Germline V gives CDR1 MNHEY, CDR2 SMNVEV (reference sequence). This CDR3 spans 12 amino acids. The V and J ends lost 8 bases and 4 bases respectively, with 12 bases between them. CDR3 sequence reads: CASGTTVYEQYF. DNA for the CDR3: TGTGCCAGCGGTACGACCGTTTACGAGCAGTACTTC.

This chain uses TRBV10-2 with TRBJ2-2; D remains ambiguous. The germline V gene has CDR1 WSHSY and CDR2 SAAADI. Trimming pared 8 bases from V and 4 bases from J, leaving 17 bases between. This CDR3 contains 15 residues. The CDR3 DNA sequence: TGCGCCAGCCTCCCCGAGGCGGTCCCCACCGGGGAGCTGTTTTTT. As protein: CASLPEAVPTGELFF.

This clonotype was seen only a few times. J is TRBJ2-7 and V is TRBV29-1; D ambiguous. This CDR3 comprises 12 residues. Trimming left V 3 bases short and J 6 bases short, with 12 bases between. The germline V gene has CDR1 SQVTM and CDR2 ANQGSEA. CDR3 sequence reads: CSVDYSGIEQYF. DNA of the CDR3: TGCAGCGTTGACTACAGTGGGATCGAGCAGTACTTC.

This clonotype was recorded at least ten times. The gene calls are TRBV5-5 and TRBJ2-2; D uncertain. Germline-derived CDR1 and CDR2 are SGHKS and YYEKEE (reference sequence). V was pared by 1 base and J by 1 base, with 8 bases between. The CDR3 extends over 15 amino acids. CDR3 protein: CASSLSYGNTGELFF. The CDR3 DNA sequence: TGTGCCAGCAGCTTGTCATATGGGAACACCGGGGAGCTGTTTTTT.

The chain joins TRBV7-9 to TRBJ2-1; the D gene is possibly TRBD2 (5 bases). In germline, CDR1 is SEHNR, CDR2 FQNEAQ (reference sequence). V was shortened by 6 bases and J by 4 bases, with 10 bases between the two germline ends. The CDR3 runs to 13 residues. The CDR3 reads CASRPGGYNEQFF. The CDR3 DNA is TGTGCCAGCAGACCCGGCGGGTACAATGAGCAGTTCTTC.

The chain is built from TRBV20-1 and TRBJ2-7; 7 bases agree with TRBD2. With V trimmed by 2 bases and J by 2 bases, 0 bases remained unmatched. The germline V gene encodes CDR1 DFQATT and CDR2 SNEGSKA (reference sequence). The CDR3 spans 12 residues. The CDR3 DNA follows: TGCAGTGCTAGAAGCGGGACCTACGAGCAGTACTTC. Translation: CSARSGTYEQYF.

The CDR3 DNA reads as TGCAGTGCTTGGGAAGCGGGAGGGGGGAATGAGCAGTTCTTC. It translates to CSAWEAGGGNEQFF. This chain links TRBV20-1 with TRBJ2-1; 10 nucleotides align to TRBD2. This CDR3 comprises 14 residues. The V gene end was trimmed by 5 bases and the J gene end by 7 bases; junction bases not matched to a gene: 8. Germline CDR1 reads DFQATT; CDR2 reads SNEGSKA (reference sequence).

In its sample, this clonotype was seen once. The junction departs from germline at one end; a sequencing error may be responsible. The CDR3 is CARSLLRGGTGELFF. The CDR3 DNA reads TGTGCCAGGAGTTTATTGCGGGGGGGCACCGGGGAGCTGTTTTTT. The chain uses TRBV27 and TRBJ2-2, with 9 bases aligning to TRBD2. The CDR3 is 15 amino acids. Germline assignment: CDR1 MNHEY and CDR2 SMNVEV (reference sequence).

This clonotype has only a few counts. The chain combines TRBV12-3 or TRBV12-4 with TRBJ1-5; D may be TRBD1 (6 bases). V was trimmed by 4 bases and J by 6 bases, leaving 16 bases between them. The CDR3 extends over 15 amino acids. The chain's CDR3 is CASSSSTGPGQPQHF. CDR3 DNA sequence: TGTGCCAGCAGTTCCTCGACAGGCCCAGGTCAGCCCCAGCATTTT.

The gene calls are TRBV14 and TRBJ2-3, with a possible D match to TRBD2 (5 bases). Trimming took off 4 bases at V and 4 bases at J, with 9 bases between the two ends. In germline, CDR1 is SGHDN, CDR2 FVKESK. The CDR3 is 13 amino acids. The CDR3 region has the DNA TGTGCCAGCAGCCTAGGACTGTCAGATACGCAGTATTTT. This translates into CASSLGLSDTQYF.

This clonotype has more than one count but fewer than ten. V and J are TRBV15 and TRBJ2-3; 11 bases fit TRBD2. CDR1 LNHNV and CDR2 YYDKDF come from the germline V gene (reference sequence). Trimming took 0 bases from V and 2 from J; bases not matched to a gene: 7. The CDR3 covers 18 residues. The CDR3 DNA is TGTGCCACCAGCAGAGAAGTGGAGACTAGCGGGGACACAGATACGCAGTATTTT. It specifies CATSREVETSGDTDTQYF.

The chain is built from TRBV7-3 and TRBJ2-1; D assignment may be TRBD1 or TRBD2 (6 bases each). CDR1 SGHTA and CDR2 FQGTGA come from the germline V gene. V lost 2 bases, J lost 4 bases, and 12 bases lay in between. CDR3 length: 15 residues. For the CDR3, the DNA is TGTGCCAGCAGCTTAGAGGGGGGCGGGTACAATGAGCAGTTCTTC. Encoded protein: CASSLEGGGYNEQFF.

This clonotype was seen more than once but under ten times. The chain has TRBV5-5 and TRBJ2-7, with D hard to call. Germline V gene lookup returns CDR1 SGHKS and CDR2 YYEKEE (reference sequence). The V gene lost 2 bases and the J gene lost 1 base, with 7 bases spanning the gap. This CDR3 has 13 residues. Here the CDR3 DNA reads TGTGCCAGCAGCTTTCACAGTTCCTACGAGCAGTACTTC. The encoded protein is CASSFHSSYEQYF.

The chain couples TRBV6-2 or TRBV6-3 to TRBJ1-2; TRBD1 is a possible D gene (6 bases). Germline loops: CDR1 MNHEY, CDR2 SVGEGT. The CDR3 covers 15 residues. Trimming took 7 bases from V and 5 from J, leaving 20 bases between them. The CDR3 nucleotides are TGTGCCAGCAACCCGGTGGGGGCTGGGAGTTATGGCTACACCTTC. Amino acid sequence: CASNPVGAGSYGYTF.

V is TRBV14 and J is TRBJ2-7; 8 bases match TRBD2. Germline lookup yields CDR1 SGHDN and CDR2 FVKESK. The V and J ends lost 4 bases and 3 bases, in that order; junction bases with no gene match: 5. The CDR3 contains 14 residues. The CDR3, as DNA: TGTGCCAGCAGCCCCCACGGGAGGGTCTACGAGCAGTACTTC. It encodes CASSPHGRVYEQYF.

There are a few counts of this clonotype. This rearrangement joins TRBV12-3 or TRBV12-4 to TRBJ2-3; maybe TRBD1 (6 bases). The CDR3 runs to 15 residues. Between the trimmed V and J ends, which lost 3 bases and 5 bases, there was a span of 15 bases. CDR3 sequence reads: CASSFPGQRGDTQYF. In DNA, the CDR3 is TGTGCCAGCAGTTTCCCGGGACAAAGGGGAGATACGCAGTATTTT.

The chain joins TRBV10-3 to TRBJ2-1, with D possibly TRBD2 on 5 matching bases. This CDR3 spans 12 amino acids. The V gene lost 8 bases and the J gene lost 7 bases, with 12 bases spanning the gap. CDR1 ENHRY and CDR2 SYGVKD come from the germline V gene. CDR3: CAIDRTGNEQFF. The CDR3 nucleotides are TGTGCCATCGATAGGACGGGGAATGAGCAGTTCTTC.

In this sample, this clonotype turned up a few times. The CDR3 protein is CASSLASGGSDIYEQYF. CDR3 DNA: TGTGCCAGCAGCTTGGCGAGCGGCGGGAGCGATATCTACGAGCAGTACTTC. V usage is TRBV5-5 and J usage is TRBJ2-7; TRBD2 agrees at 7 bases. Trimming cost V 0 bases and J 3 bases; bases outside gene matches: 12. The CDR3 has 17 residues. CDR1 SGHKS and CDR2 YYEKEE come from the germline V gene (reference sequence). Full variable domain (rest looked up from reference TRBV5-5 and TRBJ2-7): DAGVTQSPTHLIKTRGQQVTLRCSPISGHKSVSWYQQVLGQGPQFIFQYYEKEERGRGNFPDRFSARQFPNYSSELNVNALLLGDSALYLCASSLASGGSDIYEQYFGPGTRLTVT.

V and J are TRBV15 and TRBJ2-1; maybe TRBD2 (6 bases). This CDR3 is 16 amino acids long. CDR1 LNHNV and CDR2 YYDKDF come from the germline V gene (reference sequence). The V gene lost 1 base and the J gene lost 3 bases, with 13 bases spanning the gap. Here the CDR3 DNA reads TGTGCCACCAGCAGAGGCGGTAGCGGAGTCTACAATGAGCAGTTCTTC. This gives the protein CATSRGGSGVYNEQFF.

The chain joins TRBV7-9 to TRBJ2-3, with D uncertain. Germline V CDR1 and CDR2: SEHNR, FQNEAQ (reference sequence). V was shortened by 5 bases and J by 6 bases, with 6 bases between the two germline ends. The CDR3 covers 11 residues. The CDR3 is CASSALDTQYF. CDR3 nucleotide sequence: TGTGCCAGCAGCGCCCTGGATACGCAGTATTTT.